The rows below give T cell receptor beta chains drawn from one sample of a study of blood T cell repertoires in COVID-19. Sequenced by immunoSEQ multiplex PCR; TCRdb stores in-frame clones only, minus some. The table shows 86,000 or so clones, with about four fifths occurring only once. The material sequenced was peripheral blood. Every receptor here comes from a woman of 80 years or more with acute or convalescent COVID-19. Both conserved end residues are part of each CDR3. The D gene is left open where the match is weak. The size entry is marked missing in some rows and otherwise reads once, few, many or a size class.

J gene	V gene	clone size	D gene	CDR3 DNA	CDR3 protein
TRBJ1-3	TRBV19	-	TRBD1	TGTGCCAGTAGCCTCCGGGACAGCAAGGCTGGAAACACCATATATTTT	CASSLRDSKAGNTIYF
TRBJ2-1	TRBV3-1/TRBV3-2	few	-	TGTGCCAGCAGCCAAGCGGGATTAACCTACAATGAGCAGTTCTTC	CASSQAGLTYNEQFF
TRBJ2-3	TRBV3-1/TRBV3-2	-	TRBD2	TGTGCCAGCAGCCCCAGGACTAGCGGGCCAGATACGCAGTATTTT	CASSPRTSGPDTQYF
TRBJ2-6	TRBV5-1	-	TRBD1	TGCGCCAGCAGCTTGTGGGGGGACAGGGGCTCTGGGGCCAACGTCCTGACTTTC	CASSLWGDRGSGANVLTF
TRBJ1-2	TRBV7-9	-	TRBD1	TGTGCCAGCAGCCTAAATACCGGGACAGGCGCTGGCTACACCTTC	CASSLNTGTGAGYTF
TRBJ2-2	TRBV6-2/TRBV6-3	few	-	TGTGCCAGCAGTTACGGGGGGGCTGGGAACACCGGGGAGCTGTTTTTT	CASSYGGAGNTGELFF
TRBJ1-1	TRBV4-1	-	TRBD1	TGCGCCAGCAGCCAAGGAACAGGGGGCATGAACACTGAAGCTTTCTTT	CASSQGTGGMNTEAFF
TRBJ2-2	TRBV29-1	-	TRBD2	TGCAGCGTTGGTAGCGGGGGCTCAACCGGGGAGCTGTTTTTT	CSVGSGGSTGELFF
TRBJ1-2	TRBV5-5	-	TRBD1	TGTGCCAGCAGCTGGGGGGACAGGGGAGATGGCTACACCTTC	CASSWGDRGDGYTF
TRBJ2-7	TRBV7-2	-	-	TGTGCCAGCAGCTCCTTTGACAGGGAGGACGAGCAGTACTTC	CASSSFDREDEQYF
TRBJ2-5	TRBV19	once	-	TGTGCCAGTAGTTGGTCTAGCGCAGAGACCCAGTACTTC	CASSWSSAETQYF
TRBJ1-1	TRBV13	once	-	TGTGCCAGCAGCTTAGGCAGCCCAGGAGCTTTCTTT	CASSLGSPGAFF
TRBJ1-4	TRBV5-4	-	TRBD1	TGTGCCAGCAGCTTAGCAGGGGGAAATGAAAAACTGTTTTTT	CASSLAGGNEKLFF
TRBJ2-1	TRBV7-2	once	TRBD2	TGTGCCAGCAGCCCGGGACTAGCGGGAGATTGGTCCTACAATGAGCAGTTCTTC	CASSPGLAGDWSYNEQFF
TRBJ1-6	TRBV7-9	-	TRBD1	TGTGCCAGCAGCTTTGGGGACAGCAATTCACCCCTCCACTTT	CASSFGDSNSPLHF
TRBJ2-1	TRBV4-1	-	-	TGCGCCAGCAGCCAAGATGCGGCGGGGAGGCACAATGAGCAGTTCTTC	CASSQDAAGRHNEQFF
TRBJ1-5	TRBV5-8	-	-	TGTGCCGGAGGGAGGGGCTATAGCAATCAGCCCCAGCATTTT	CAGGRGYSNQPQHF
TRBJ1-5	TRBV20-1	-	-	TGCAGTGCTAGTCCGTCGACAGATAGCAATCAGCCCCAGCATTTT	CSASPSTDSNQPQHF
TRBJ2-7	TRBV4-1	-	TRBD2	TGCGCCAGCAGCCTACCGGGACTAGCGGCCTACGAGCAGTACTTC	CASSLPGLAAYEQYF
TRBJ2-2	TRBV4-1	-	-	TGCGCCAGCAGCCAGGGGGCGTCCAACACCGGGGAGCTGTTTTTT	CASSQGASNTGELFF
TRBJ1-2	TRBV3-1/TRBV3-2	-	-	TGTGCCAGCAGCGCCCCCCCCGGGTCCTATGGCTACACCTTC	CASSAPPGSYGYTF
TRBJ1-1	TRBV29-1	few	-	TGCAGCGGTGGAGACACTGAAGCTTTCTTT	CSGGDTEAFF
TRBJ2-2	TRBV5-4	-	TRBD2	TGTGCCAGCAGCGCGGGAGGCCAGACCGGGGAGCTGTTTTTT	CASSAGGQTGELFF
TRBJ1-2	TRBV10-3	-	-	TGTGCCATCAGACCGGACAGAGCCGGCTACACCTTC	CAIRPDRAGYTF
TRBJ2-6	TRBV2	-	-	TGTGCCGGGAGGGGGTTTGAGAGCTCTGGGGCCAACGTCCTGACTTTC	CAGRGFESSGANVLTF
TRBJ1-2	TRBV18	-	TRBD1	TGTGCCAGCTCACCGGTTCAGGGGGCGGCTGGCTACACCTTC	CASSPVQGAAGYTF
TRBJ1-6	TRBV3-1/TRBV3-2	-	-	TGTGCCAGCAGCCGAGGGTCCCGAAATTCACCCCTCCACTTT	CASSRGSRNSPLHF
TRBJ1-1	TRBV14	many	-	TGTGCCAGCAGCCAAGATCGGGTGTTTACTGAAGCTTTCTTT	CASSQDRVFTEAFF
TRBJ2-7	TRBV4-1	-	-	TGCGCCAGCAGCCAAGGGCCCGGGGACTCCGCCTACTCCTACGAGCAGTACTTC	CASSQGPGDSAYSYEQYF
TRBJ2-1	TRBV19	-	-	TGTGCCAGTAGTATAGAGGTGGGAGTTAGGATCAATGAGCAGTTCTTC	CASSIEVGVRINEQFF
TRBJ2-2	TRBV3-1/TRBV3-2	once	-	TGTGCCAGCAGCCACGGGAGGAACACCGGGGAGCTGTTTTTT	CASSHGRNTGELFF
TRBJ2-1	TRBV28	-	TRBD2	TGTGCCAGCACTAGCGGAAACGACTACAATGAGCAGTTCTTC	CASTSGNDYNEQFF
TRBJ2-1	TRBV5-4	-	TRBD2	TGTGCCAGCAGCCTCAGCGGGGGGACCTACAATGAGCAGTTCTTC	CASSLSGGTYNEQFF
TRBJ1-5	TRBV19	-	-	TGTGCCAGTAGTATTTACGGTTACAATCAGCCCCAGCATTTT	CASSIYGYNQPQHF
TRBJ2-1	TRBV3-1/TRBV3-2	-	TRBD2	TGTGCCAGCAGCCCCTCGGGGGGCTCCTACAATGAGCAGTTCTTC	CASSPSGGSYNEQFF
TRBJ2-4	TRBV20-1	-	TRBD2	TGCAGTGCTAGTCGGGGGGTAGCCAAAAACATTCAGTACTTC	CSASRGVAKNIQYF
TRBJ2-7	TRBV5-4	-	TRBD2	TGTGCCAGCAGTCGGGGACTAGCGGGAACCTACGAGCAGTACTTC	CASSRGLAGTYEQYF
TRBJ1-1	TRBV28	-	-	TGTGCCAGCAGTTTATCACCCCCCCAGGGTACTGAAGCTTTCTTT	CASSLSPPQGTEAFF
TRBJ1-2	TRBV5-1	once	TRBD1	TGCGCCAGCAGCGAGGGACAGGGTGATGGCTACACCTTC	CASSEGQGDGYTF
TRBJ2-7	TRBV7-8	-	TRBD2	TGTGCCAGCAGCTTAAGGACTAGCGGATCCTACGAGCAGTACTTC	CASSLRTSGSYEQYF
TRBJ2-7	TRBV9	-	TRBD2	TGTGCCAGCAGCCCCGGGGGGGCCCGGGAGCAGTACTTC	CASSPGGAREQYF
TRBJ2-7	TRBV12-3/TRBV12-4	-	-	TGTGCCACCTCCATGTCGGGGTACGAGCAGTACTTC	CATSMSGYEQYF
TRBJ1-5	TRBV5-5	few	-	TGTGCCAGCAGCTACACTGGAGATAGCAATCAGCCCCAGCATTTT	CASSYTGDSNQPQHF
TRBJ1-1	TRBV29-1	-	-	TGCAGCGTTGAAATCAGGGGCGGTTACGAAGCTTTCTTT	CSVEIRGGYEAFF
TRBJ2-3	TRBV27	-	-	TGTGCCAGCAGTTTAAAGGGACTGTCTGATACGCAGTATTTT	CASSLKGLSDTQYF
TRBJ1-5	TRBV7-2	-	-	TGTGCCAGCAGCTTTCAGGGGTTCCAGCCCCAGCATTTT	CASSFQGFQPQHF
TRBJ2-1	TRBV19	-	-	TGTGCCAGTAGTATCCCCGGTCTCCCCCGTAATGAGCAGTTCTTC	CASSIPGLPRNEQFF
TRBJ1-1	TRBV28	-	-	TGTGCCAGCAGCGAGGGGGGGGGACTGAACACTGAAGCTTTCTTT	CASSEGGGLNTEAFF
TRBJ1-4	TRBV9	-	-	TGTGCCAGCAGCGTACAGGGTTCTCCAGAAAATGAAAAACTGTTTTTT	CASSVQGSPENEKLFF
TRBJ2-3	TRBV10-1	-	TRBD1	TGCGCCAGCAGTGAGGGGGGACAGAACACAGATACGCAGTATTTT	CASSEGGQNTDTQYF
TRBJ1-5	TRBV28	-	TRBD1	TGTGCCAGCAGTCGTATCGGGACAGGGTCATCAAATCAGCCCCAGCATTTT	CASSRIGTGSSNQPQHF
TRBJ2-1	TRBV15	-	TRBD1	TGTGCCACCAGCAGAGGGACAGGTAAATTCTCCTACAATGAGCAGTTCTTC	CATSRGTGKFSYNEQFF
TRBJ2-7	TRBV2	once	-	TGTGCCAGCAGGGAGGGTTCCTCTCCTACGATTGTGCAGTACTTC	CASREGSSPTIVQYF
TRBJ2-7	TRBV27	-	TRBD1	TGTGCCAGCAGTAACAGGGGCAAGTCCTACGAGCAGTACTTC	CASSNRGKSYEQYF
TRBJ2-5	TRBV7-9	-	-	TGTGCCAGCAGCGTCCCAGGGACACTGTTAGGCGAGACCCAGTACTTC	CASSVPGTLLGETQYF
TRBJ2-2	TRBV11-3	-	-	TGTGCCAGCAGCTTAGATACAGGGGGGGAGCTGTTTTTT	CASSLDTGGELFF
TRBJ2-1	TRBV5-1	-	-	TGCGCCAGCAGTGGAGCGGACTCCTACAATGAGCAGTTCTTC	CASSGADSYNEQFF
TRBJ2-1	TRBV28	-	-	TGTGCCAGCAGTTTCCGGGAGTACAATGAGCAGTTCTTC	CASSFREYNEQFF
TRBJ1-1	TRBV19	once	-	TGTGCCAGTAGTGTTACAGTCTTGAACACTGAAGCTTTCTTT	CASSVTVLNTEAFF
TRBJ2-3	TRBV5-1	-	-	TGCGCCAGCAGCCCGCAGCCAGAGACAGTTTACTCAGATACGCAGTATTTT	CASSPQPETVYSDTQYF